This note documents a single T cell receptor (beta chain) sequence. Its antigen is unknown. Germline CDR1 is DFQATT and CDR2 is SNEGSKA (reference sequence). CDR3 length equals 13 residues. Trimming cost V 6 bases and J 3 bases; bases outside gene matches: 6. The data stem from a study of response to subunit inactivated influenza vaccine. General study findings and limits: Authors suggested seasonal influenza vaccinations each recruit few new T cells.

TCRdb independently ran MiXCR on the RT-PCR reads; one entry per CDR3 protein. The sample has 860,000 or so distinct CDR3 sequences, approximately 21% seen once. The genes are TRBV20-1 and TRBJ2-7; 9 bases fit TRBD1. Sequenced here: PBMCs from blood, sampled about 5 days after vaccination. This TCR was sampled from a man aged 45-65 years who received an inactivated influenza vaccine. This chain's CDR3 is CSAPGQGHYEQYF. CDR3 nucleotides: TGCAGTGCACCGGGACAGGGTCACTACGAGCAGTACTTC.